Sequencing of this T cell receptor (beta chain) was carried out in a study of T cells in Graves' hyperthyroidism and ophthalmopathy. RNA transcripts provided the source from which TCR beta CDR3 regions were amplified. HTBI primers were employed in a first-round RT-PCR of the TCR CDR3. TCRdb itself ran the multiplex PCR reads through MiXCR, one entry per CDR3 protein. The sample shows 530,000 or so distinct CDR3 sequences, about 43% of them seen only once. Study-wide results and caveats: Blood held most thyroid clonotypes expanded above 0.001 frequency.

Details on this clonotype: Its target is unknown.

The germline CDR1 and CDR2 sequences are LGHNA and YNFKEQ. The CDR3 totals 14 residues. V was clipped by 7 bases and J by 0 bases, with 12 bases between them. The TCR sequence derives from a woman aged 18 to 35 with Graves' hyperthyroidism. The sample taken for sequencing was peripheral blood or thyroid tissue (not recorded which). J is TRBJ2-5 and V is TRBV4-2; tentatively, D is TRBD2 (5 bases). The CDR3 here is CASNPERDQETQYF. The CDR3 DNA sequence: TGTGCCAGCAACCCGGAGAGGGACCAAGAGACCCAGTACTTC.